One and the same sample provided the 4 T cell receptor beta chains below, sequenced in a study of memory CD4+ T cells and cytomegalovirus serostatus. TCRdb's copy holds only in-frame clones and misses some; the assay was immunoSEQ multiplex PCR. The table includes 50,000 or so clones, around four fifths detected once. Single viable CD3+CD4+CD8-CD45RO+ cells were sorted as the memory CD4+ T cells. Sequencing used memory CD4+ T cells from blood. These receptors came from an adult in good health and CMV-seropositive.

This chain uses TRBV5-1 with TRBJ2-2; no clear D gene. The ends were cut back, 2 bases at V and 0 bases at J, with 8 bases in the middle. The CDR3 sequence is 15 residues long. The germline V gene encodes CDR1 SGHRS and CDR2 YFSETQ. CDR3 region: CASSFGRPNTGELFF. CDR3 nucleotides: TGCGCCAGCAGCTTCGGACGGCCGAACACCGGGGAGCTGTTTTTT.

The chain couples TRBV2 to TRBJ1-6, with D possibly matching TRBD1 (6 bases). This CDR3 contains 15 residues. The ends were cut back, 7 bases at V and 0 bases at J, with 10 bases in the middle. Germline V gene data show CDR1 as SNHLY and CDR2 as FYNNEI. CDR3 sequence reads: CASTWTDSYNSPLHF. CDR3 bases: TGTGCCAGCACCTGGACAGACTCCTATAATTCACCCCTCCACTTT.

The rearrangement joins TRBV10-1 to TRBJ2-1; maybe TRBD1 (5 bases). Trimming removed 0 bases at V and 8 bases at J, with 11 bases between. The CDR3 spans 14 residues. CDR1 WNHNN and CDR2 SYGVQD come from the germline V gene (reference sequence). The DNA for the CDR3 is TGCGCCAGCAGTGAGTCGATAGCCAGGGATGAGCAGTTCTTC. The encoded protein is CASSESIARDEQFF.

This sequence joins TRBV6-5 and TRBJ2-3; D may match TRBD1 or TRBD2 (6 bases each). The CDR3 sequence is 12 residues long. V was trimmed by 6 bases and J by 6 bases, leaving 10 bases between them. Germline assignment: CDR1 MNHEY and CDR2 SVGAGI. The CDR3 region is CASSNGGDTQYF. CDR3 coding DNA: TGTGCCAGCAGCAACGGGGGCGATACGCAGTATTTT.